These T cell receptor beta chains were read from a single sample in a study of T cell responses to AZD1222 COVID-19 vaccine. Clones were read by immunoSEQ multiplex PCR, and TCRdb kept only the in-frame ones, dropping some. The data contain 140,000 to 150,000 clones, 91% of them singletons. This sample comprised peripheral blood, obtained on day 0 of AZD1222 vaccination. These receptors were collected from an adult in good health. CDR3s include the opening cysteine and the closing phenylalanine or tryptophan. D genes are given only for firm matches. The size of a clone is reported for some rows only, either as once, few or many, or as a class for expanded clones.

j_call,clone_size,d_call,v_call,cdr3_aa,cdr3_nt
TRBJ1-2,NA,NA,TRBV2,CASRRINYGYTF,TGTGCCAGCCGACGGATTAACTATGGCTACACCTTC
TRBJ2-1,NA,TRBD1,TRBV7-8,CASSTQTGDEQFF,TGTGCCAGCAGCACCCAAACAGGGGATGAGCAGTTCTTC
TRBJ2-2,NA,NA,TRBV5-1,CASSLARNSNTGELFF,TGCGCCAGCAGCTTGGCACGGAACTCGAACACCGGGGAGCTGTTTTTT
TRBJ2-1,few,NA,TRBV6-2/TRBV6-3,CASTPWAPRSYNEQFF,TGTGCCAGCACCCCATGGGCACCGAGATCCTACAATGAGCAGTTCTTC
TRBJ1-6,NA,NA,TRBV2,CASRRDGKAPLHF,TGTGCCAGCAGGAGGGACGGGAAGGCACCCCTCCACTTT
TRBJ2-5,NA,NA,TRBV5-6,CASSLESWGGETQYF,TGTGCCAGCAGCTTGGAAAGCTGGGGCGGAGAGACCCAGTACTTC
TRBJ1-1,NA,NA,TRBV2,CASSEAGAEGNWDTEAFF,TGTGCCAGCAGTGAAGCGGGTGCCGAAGGGAACTGGGACACTGAAGCTTTCTTT
TRBJ2-3,NA,NA,TRBV6-5,CASSLSGSDTDTQYF,TGTGCCAGCAGTTTATCGGGGTCCGACACAGATACGCAGTATTTT
TRBJ2-4,NA,NA,TRBV5-4,CASSLGGGRENIQYF,TGTGCCAGCAGCTTGGGAGGGGGGCGCGAGAACATTCAGTACTTC
TRBJ2-3,NA,NA,TRBV6-1,CASSEIGPQDTQYF,TGTGCCAGCAGTGAAATTGGCCCCCAAGATACGCAGTATTTT
TRBJ2-2,NA,NA,TRBV7-6,CASSLAWEGSRASVGTGELFF,TGTGCCAGCAGCTTGGCTTGGGAAGGGAGCAGGGCGTCGGTAGGGACCGGGGAGCTGTTTTTT
TRBJ1-2,NA,TRBD1,TRBV7-3,CASSGDRGLGGYTF,TGTGCCAGCAGCGGCGACAGGGGTTTAGGTGGCTACACCTTC
TRBJ2-1,NA,NA,TRBV20-1,CSARAFSEQFF,TGCAGTGCTAGGGCTTTTAGTGAGCAGTTCTTC
TRBJ2-6,NA,NA,TRBV29-1,CSVTDSGANVLTF,TGCAGCGTCACGGACTCTGGGGCCAACGTCCTGACTTTC
TRBJ1-6,NA,TRBD1,TRBV11-1,CASSRDRQNSPLHF,TGTGCCAGCAGCCGGGACAGGCAAAATTCACCCCTCCACTTT
TRBJ2-5,NA,NA,TRBV6-2/TRBV6-3,CASSYLEGSIVETQYF,TGTGCCAGCAGTTACCTGGAGGGGTCGATAGTAGAGACCCAGTACTTC
TRBJ1-1,NA,TRBD1,TRBV19,CASSDPGQGSEAFF,TGTGCCAGTAGTGATCCGGGACAGGGCTCGGAAGCTTTCTTT
TRBJ2-1,NA,TRBD2,TRBV6-5,CASSTTSGGSYEQFF,TGTGCCAGCAGTACGACTAGCGGGGGGAGCTATGAGCAGTTCTTC